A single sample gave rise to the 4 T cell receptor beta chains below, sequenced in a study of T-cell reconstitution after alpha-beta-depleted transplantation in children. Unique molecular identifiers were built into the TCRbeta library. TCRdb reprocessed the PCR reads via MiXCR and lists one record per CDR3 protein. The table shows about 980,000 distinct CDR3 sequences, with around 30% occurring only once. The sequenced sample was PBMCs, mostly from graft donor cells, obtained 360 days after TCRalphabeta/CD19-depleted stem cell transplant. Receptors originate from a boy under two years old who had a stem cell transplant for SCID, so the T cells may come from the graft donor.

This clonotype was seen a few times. The CDR3 spells CSAPDRLSTEAFF. Here the CDR3 DNA reads TGCAGTGCCCCGGACAGACTTAGCACTGAAGCTTTCTTT. The chain is built from TRBV20-1 and TRBJ1-1; possible D gene TRBD1, 6 bases. V was shortened by 6 bases and J by 4 bases, with 15 bases between the two germline ends. This CDR3 contains 13 residues. CDR1 and CDR2 (germline): DFQATT, SNEGSKA (reference sequence).

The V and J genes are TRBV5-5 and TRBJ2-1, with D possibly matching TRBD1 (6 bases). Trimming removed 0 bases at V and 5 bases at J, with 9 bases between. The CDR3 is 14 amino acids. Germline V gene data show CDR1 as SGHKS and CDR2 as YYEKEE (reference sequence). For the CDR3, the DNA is TGTGCCAGCAGCTTGGAGTCAGGGGACAATGAGCAGTTCTTC. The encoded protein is CASSLESGDNEQFF.

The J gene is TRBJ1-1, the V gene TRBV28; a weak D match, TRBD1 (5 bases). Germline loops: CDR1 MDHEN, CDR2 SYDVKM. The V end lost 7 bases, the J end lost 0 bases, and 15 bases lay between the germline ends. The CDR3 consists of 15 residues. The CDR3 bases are TGTGCCAGCAATCCCACACAGGCGATGAACACTGAAGCTTTCTTT. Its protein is CASNPTQAMNTEAFF.

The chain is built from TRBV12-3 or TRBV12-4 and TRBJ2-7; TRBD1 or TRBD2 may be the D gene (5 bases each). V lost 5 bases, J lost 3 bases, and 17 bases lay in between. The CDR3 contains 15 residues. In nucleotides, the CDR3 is TGTGCCAGCAGTCGTGGGGGACCGAGAGTCTACGAGCAGTACTTC. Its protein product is CASSRGGPRVYEQYF.